Below, 22 T cell receptor beta chains from the same sample are listed, as sequenced in a study of technical replicates of blood from several donors. Here immunoSEQ multiplex PCR was the method, and the copy in TCRdb shows in-frame clones only, minus some. The sample lists around 13,000 clones; 80% to 85% were seen once. Sequenced material: PBMCs. The receptors shown here come from a human donor in good health.

This sequence joins TRBV28 and TRBJ1-4; D is uncertain. V was clipped by 4 bases and J by 8 bases, with 14 bases between them. The CDR3 has 14 amino acids. The germline gives CDR1 MDHEN, CDR2 SYDVKM. The CDR3 reads CASSSIPAREKLFF. Here the CDR3 DNA reads TGTGCCAGCAGTTCCATCCCGGCGAGGGAAAAACTGTTTTTT.

The chain links TRBV18 to TRBJ2-3, with 7 nucleotides matching TRBD2. Germline V lookup: CDR1 KGHSH, CDR2 LQKENI. The length of the CDR3 is 14 residues. J lost 4 bases, V lost 2 bases, and 3 bases had no gene match. The CDR3 nucleotides are TGTGCCAGCTCACCAACGGGGGGTTCAGATACGCAGTATTTT. Its translation is CASSPTGGSDTQYF.

The V gene is TRBV29-1, the J gene TRBJ2-3; 9 bases match TRBD1. This CDR3 spans 13 amino acids. Germline V gene lookup returns CDR1 SQVTM and CDR2 ANQGSEA. Trimming removed 7 bases from V and 3 bases from J; junction bases left unmatched: 5. The CDR3 loop is CSGGQGHTDTQYF. CDR3 bases: TGCAGCGGCGGACAGGGGCATACAGATACGCAGTATTTT.

V and J are TRBV4-2 and TRBJ1-1, with TRBD1 matching over 9 bases. CDR3 length: 15 amino acids. The J segment lost 1 base and the V segment lost 1 base, leaving 1 base of the junction unmatched. Germline V CDR1 and CDR2: LGHNA, YNFKEQ. This CDR3 reads CASSQAGQGNTEAFF. In DNA form, the CDR3 reads TGTGCCAGCAGCCAAGCGGGACAGGGGAACACTGAAGCTTTCTTT.

J is TRBJ1-2 and V is TRBV7-9; TRBD1 is a possible D gene (6 bases). The CDR3 is 14 amino acids. In germline, CDR1 is SEHNR, CDR2 FQNEAQ (reference sequence). With 5 bases removed from V and 6 bases from J, the gap between germline ends came to 16 bases. CDR3 protein: CASSQPLGANGYTF. Written as DNA, the CDR3 is TGTGCCAGCAGCCAACCCTTGGGGGCGAATGGCTACACCTTC.

This clone was picked up one time. This chain joins TRBV27 and TRBJ1-2; D remains ambiguous. Trimming took off 3 bases at V and 2 bases at J, with 7 bases between the two ends. The CDR3 has 13 amino acids. CDR1 and CDR2 from the germline V gene are MNHEY and SMNVEV (reference sequence). This chain's CDR3 is CASSFGENYGYTF. The CDR3 DNA is TGTGCCAGCAGTTTCGGAGAGAACTATGGCTACACCTTC.

This clone was detected only once. The V call is TRBV20-1, the J call TRBJ2-1; D not certain. Germline V gene lookup returns CDR1 DFQATT and CDR2 SNEGSKA (reference sequence). Between the trimmed V and J ends, which lost 3 bases and 6 bases, there was a span of 6 bases. The CDR3 covers 11 residues. The CDR3, as DNA: TGCAGTGCTAGGACAAGCAATGAGCAGTTCTTC. It yields the protein CSARTSNEQFF.

The CDR3 bases are TGTGCCAGCAGCTTGTTAGCGGGAGGTTGGGATACGCAGTATTTT. Residues: CASSLLAGGWDTQYF. The chain carries TRBV5-6 and TRBJ2-3; 10 bases agree with TRBD2. CDR1 is SGHDT and CDR2 is YYEEEE in the germline V gene. Unmatched junction bases numbered 5, after V lost 1 base and J lost 6 bases. The CDR3 runs 15 residues. The whole variable domain, filled in from reference TRBV5-6 and TRBJ2-3, reads DAGVTQSPTHLIKTRGQQVTLRCSPKSGHDTVSWYQQALGQGPQFIFQYYEEEERQRGNFPDRFSGHQFPNYSSELNVNALLLGDSALYLCASSLLAGGWDTQYFGPGTRLTVL.

DNA for the CDR3: TGTGCCAGCAGCCGGGAGGGCCCTCTGAGCTCCTACAATGAGCAGTTCTTC. Translated, it gives CASSREGPLSSYNEQFF. The chain is built from TRBV7-2 and TRBJ2-1, with TRBD2 matching 8 bases. The CDR3 runs to 17 residues. Germline V CDR1 and CDR2: SGHTA, FQGNSA. V lost 5 bases, J lost 0 bases, and 9 bases stayed unmatched. The full variable domain, in which reference TRBV7-2 and TRBJ2-1 provide the parts outside the CDR3, is GAGVSQSPSNKVTEKGKDVELRCDPISGHTALYWYRQSLGQGLEFLIYFQGNSAPDKSGLPSDRFSAERTGGSVSTLTIQRTQQEDSAVYLCASSREGPLSSYNEQFFGPGTRLTVL.

The rearrangement links TRBV10-3 to TRBJ2-3; D may be TRBD2 (6 bases). Per germline, CDR1 ENHRY and CDR2 SYGVKD. V lost 11 bases and J lost 4, with 10 bases in between. This CDR3 is 11 amino acids long. CDR3 sequence: CAVGTSDTQYF. CDR3 coding DNA: TGTGCCGTAGGGACTTCAGATACGCAGTATTTT.

This chain joins TRBV5-4 and TRBJ2-5; D is uncertain. The germline V and J ends were trimmed by 0 bases and 5 bases, with 5 bases remaining between them. Germline V gene sequence: CDR1 SGHNT, CDR2 YYREEE (reference sequence). This CDR3 spans 12 amino acids. CDR3 sequence: CASSLAGETQYF. The CDR3 DNA is TGTGCCAGCAGCTTGGCCGGTGAGACCCAGTACTTC.

The rearrangement links TRBV20-1 to TRBJ2-1; 9 bases are a match to TRBD2. V was pared by 6 bases and J by 15 bases, with 9 bases of the junction left unmatched. The CDR3 covers 11 residues. The germline V gene encodes CDR1 DFQATT and CDR2 SNEGSKA (reference sequence). The CDR3 DNA is TGCAGTGCGAGACTAGCGGCGAAACCGTTCTTC. Translation: CSARLAAKPFF.

The chain uses TRBV10-3 and TRBJ1-2, with TRBD1 identical over 11 bases. This CDR3 contains 13 residues. Germline V gene sequence: CDR1 ENHRY, CDR2 SYGVKD. V gave up 6 bases and J gave up 3 bases; unmatched junction bases: 0. CDR3 in DNA: TGTGCCATCAGGGGACAGGGGGACTATGGCTACACCTTC. This gives the protein CAIRGQGDYGYTF.

V gene TRBV5-1 combines with J gene TRBJ1-4; 9 positions match TRBD1. The V and J ends lost 0 bases and 8 bases, in that order; junction bases with no gene match: 8. The CDR3 is made up of 16 amino acids. CDR1 SGHRS and CDR2 YFSETQ come from the germline V gene. For the CDR3, the DNA is TGCGCCAGCAGCTTGGGGACAGGGGTCCCGGGAGAAAAACTGTTTTTT. Amino acids: CASSLGTGVPGEKLFF.

This sequence joins TRBV11-1 and TRBJ2-7, with TRBD2 matching 14 bases. CDR3 length: 18 residues. The germline V gene encodes CDR1 SGHAT and CDR2 FQDESV (reference sequence). Trimming cost V 5 bases and J 0 bases; bases outside gene matches: 9. CDR3 protein: CASSGTTSGRGSSYEQYF. As DNA, the CDR3 is TGTGCCAGCAGCGGGACGACTAGCGGGAGGGGGAGCTCCTACGAGCAGTACTTC.

V is TRBV7-8 and J is TRBJ1-2; D gene ambiguous. The CDR3 spans 12 residues. Trimming pared 6 bases from V and 3 bases from J, leaving 8 bases between. CDR1 is SGHVS and CDR2 is FQNEAQ in the germline V gene. In DNA form, the CDR3 reads TGTGCCAGCAGTCCCCGGGACTATGGCTACACCTTC. Amino acids: CASSPRDYGYTF.

The chain links TRBV2 to TRBJ2-3, with D unclear. CDR1 is SNHLY and CDR2 is FYNNEI in the germline V gene. This CDR3 spans 11 amino acids. Trimming removed 7 bases from V and 6 bases from J, with 8 bases in between. The CDR3 DNA reads TGTGCCAGCACAAACTTTGATACGCAGTATTTT. This codes for CASTNFDTQYF.

The J gene is TRBJ2-2, the V gene TRBV7-9; tentatively, D is TRBD1 (5 bases). Germline values: CDR1 SEHNR, CDR2 FQNEAQ (reference sequence). This CDR3 is 16 amino acids long. Trimming cost V 5 bases and J 2 bases, with 15 bases left between them. For the CDR3, the DNA is TGTGCCAGCAGCCAACAAAAAGGGGTTAACACCGGGGAGCTGTTTTTT. It translates to CASSQQKGVNTGELFF.

This rearrangement joins TRBV11-2 to TRBJ2-2; 7 bases map to TRBD2. J gave up 6 bases and V 5 bases, and 15 bases lay outside the gene matches. Per germline, CDR1 SGHAT and CDR2 FQNNGV. CDR3 length equals 17 residues. The CDR3 sequence: CASSPWPSWEGPGELFF. The CDR3 DNA follows: TGTGCCAGCAGCCCCTGGCCCTCCTGGGAGGGCCCCGGGGAGCTGTTTTTT.

The chain links TRBV7-2 to TRBJ1-5, with TRBD1 matching 8 bases. Trimming at V came to 1 base and at J to 6 bases, leaving 5 bases not matched to a gene. The germline CDR1 and CDR2 sequences are SGHTA and FQGNSA. CDR3 length: 15 residues. In DNA, the CDR3 is TGTGCCAGCAGCTTAGGGCAGGGGGCAGGTCAGCCCCAGCATTTT. This codes for CASSLGQGAGQPQHF.

The genes are TRBV27 and TRBJ2-3; the match to TRBD1 covers 7 bases. CDR3 size: 14 residues. Germline-derived CDR1 and CDR2 are MNHEY and SMNVEV (reference sequence). After removal of 5 bases from V and 4 bases from J, the junction contained 6 bases not matched to a gene. The CDR3 spells CASSRTGAADTQYF. The CDR3 bases are TGTGCCAGCAGTCGCACAGGGGCCGCAGATACGCAGTATTTT.

V usage is TRBV15 and J usage is TRBJ1-2; 8 bases map to TRBD1. With V trimmed by 3 bases and J by 8 bases, 8 bases remained unmatched. The germline V gene encodes CDR1 LNHNV and CDR2 YYDKDF (reference sequence). This CDR3 has 14 residues. The CDR3 sequence is CATSSDRGLVGYTF. CDR3 in DNA: TGTGCCACCAGCAGCGACAGGGGTTTAGTAGGCTACACCTTC.